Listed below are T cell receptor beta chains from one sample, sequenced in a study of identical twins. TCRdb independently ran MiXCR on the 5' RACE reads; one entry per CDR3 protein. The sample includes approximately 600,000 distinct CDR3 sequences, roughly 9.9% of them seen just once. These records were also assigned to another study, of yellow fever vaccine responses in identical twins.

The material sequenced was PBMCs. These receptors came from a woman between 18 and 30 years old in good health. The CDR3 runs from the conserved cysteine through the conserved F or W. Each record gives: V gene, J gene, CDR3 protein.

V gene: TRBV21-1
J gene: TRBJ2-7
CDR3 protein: CASSPPGQGEQYF

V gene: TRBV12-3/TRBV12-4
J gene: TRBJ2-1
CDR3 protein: CASSLINGGANEQFF

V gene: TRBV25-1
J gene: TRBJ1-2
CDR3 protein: CASSDLKDGYTF

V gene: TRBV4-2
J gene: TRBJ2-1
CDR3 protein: CASSQENNLEVHPYNEQFF

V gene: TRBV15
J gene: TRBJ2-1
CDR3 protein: CATSRTRDRRYNEQFF

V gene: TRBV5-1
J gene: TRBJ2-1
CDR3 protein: CASSSSGNEQFF

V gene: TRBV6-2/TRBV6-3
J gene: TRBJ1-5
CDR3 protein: CASSSSPDGTEPQHF

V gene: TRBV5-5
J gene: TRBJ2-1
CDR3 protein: CASSKQYNEQFF

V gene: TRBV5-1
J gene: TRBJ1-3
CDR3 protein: CASSLEIPTSGNTIYF

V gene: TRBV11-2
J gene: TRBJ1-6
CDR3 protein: CASSPGQLGNSPLHF

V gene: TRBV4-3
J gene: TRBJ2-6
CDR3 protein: CASSQDILGTGANVLTF

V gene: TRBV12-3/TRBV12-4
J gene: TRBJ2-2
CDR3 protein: CASKDVQELFF

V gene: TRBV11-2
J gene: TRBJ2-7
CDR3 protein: CASSLQGDGYEQYF

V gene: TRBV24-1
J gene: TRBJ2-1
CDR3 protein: CATSISGSSYNEQFF